This T cell receptor (beta chain) came from a study of shared clonotypes between healthy human individuals. Background on the study: Two female and a few male donors aged 18 to 49 were enrolled.

As for this clone: Its antigen is undetermined.

The V gene's germline CDR1 is SGHVS and CDR2 FNYEAQ. Trimming removed 3 bases at V and 10 bases at J, with 13 bases between. The CDR3 has 13 residues. Notes on the study in general: Naive subsets generally exceeded memory subsets in estimated richness.

The authors' processing: From ImmunoSEQ came sequences covering only the junction and carrying no quality scores, so filtering differed. Clones were read by immunoSEQ multiplex PCR, and TCRdb kept only the in-frame ones, dropping some. The V and J calls and the clone size are those of that table, but D and trimming were determined from the DNA. This table has 700,000 or so clones, 72% appearing once. The sequence was obtained from a woman aged 30 to 39 in good health. V is TRBV7-6 and J is TRBJ2-1; the D is unclear. Sample: memory CD4+ T cells sorted from blood. As for subset: CD45RA-negative fraction. The CDR3 nucleotides read TGTGCCAGCAGCTTGGGCGAGATTCAGGAGCAGTTCTTC. Encoded protein: CASSLGEIQEQFF.